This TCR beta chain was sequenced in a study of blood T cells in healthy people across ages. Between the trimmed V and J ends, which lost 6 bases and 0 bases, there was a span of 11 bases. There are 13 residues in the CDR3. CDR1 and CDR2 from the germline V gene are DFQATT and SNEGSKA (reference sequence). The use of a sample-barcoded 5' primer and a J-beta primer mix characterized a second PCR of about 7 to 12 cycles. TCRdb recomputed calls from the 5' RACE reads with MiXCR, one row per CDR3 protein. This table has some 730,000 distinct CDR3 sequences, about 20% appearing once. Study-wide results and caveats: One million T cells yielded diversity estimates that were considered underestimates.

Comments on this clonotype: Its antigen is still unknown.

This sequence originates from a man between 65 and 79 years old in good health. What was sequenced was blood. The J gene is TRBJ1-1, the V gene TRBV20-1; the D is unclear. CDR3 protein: CSAEDPMNTEAFF. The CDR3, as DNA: TGCAGTGCCGAGGACCCCATGAACACTGAAGCTTTCTTT.